The entry below describes one T cell receptor beta chain. Its antigen remains unknown. This entry belongs to a study of identical twins. Everyone who gave samples was a healthy Caucasian. Overall study findings and caveats: Excess twin sharing in beta out-of-frame sequences was weaker. Insertions ran lower in abundant cord blood beta clonotypes, though not in memory repertoires.

Template switching added a universal primer site; cDNA carried unique molecular identifiers. TCRdb recomputed calls from the 5' RACE reads with MiXCR, one row per CDR3 protein. The sample has 690,000 or so distinct CDR3 sequences; over 8.5% are singletons. This sample was also put to use in a study of yellow fever vaccine responses in identical twins.

The sequencing input was PBMCs. The sequence was obtained from a woman aged 18-35 years in good health.

The CDR3, as DNA: TGTGCCACCAGTGATTTGGTTGGCGGGGAGCTGTTTTTT. Translating gives CATSDLVGGELFF. This chain joins TRBV24-1 and TRBJ2-2, with unresolved D. Deletions cut 0 bases from V and 7 bases from J, with 5 bases between. CDR3 length: 13 residues. Germline CDR1 is KGHDR and CDR2 is SFDVKD.